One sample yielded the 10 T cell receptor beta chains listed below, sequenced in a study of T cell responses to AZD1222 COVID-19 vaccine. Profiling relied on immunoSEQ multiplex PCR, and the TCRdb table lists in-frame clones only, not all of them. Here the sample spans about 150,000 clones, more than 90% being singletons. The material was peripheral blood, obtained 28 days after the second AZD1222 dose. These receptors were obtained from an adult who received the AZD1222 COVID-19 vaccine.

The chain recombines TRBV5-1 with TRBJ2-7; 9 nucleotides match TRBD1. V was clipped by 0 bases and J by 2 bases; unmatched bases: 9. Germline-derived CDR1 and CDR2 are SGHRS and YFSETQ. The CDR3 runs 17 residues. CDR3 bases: TGCGCCAGCAGCTTGGCTCCGGGACAGGGAAGCACCTACGAGCAGTACTTC. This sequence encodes CASSLAPGQGSTYEQYF.

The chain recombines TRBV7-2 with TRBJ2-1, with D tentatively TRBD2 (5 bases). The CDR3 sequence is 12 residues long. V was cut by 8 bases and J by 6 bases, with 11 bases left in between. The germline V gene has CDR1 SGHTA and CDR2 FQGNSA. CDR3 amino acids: CASGRRFNEQFF. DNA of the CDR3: TGTGCCAGCGGGCGGAGGTTCAATGAGCAGTTCTTC.

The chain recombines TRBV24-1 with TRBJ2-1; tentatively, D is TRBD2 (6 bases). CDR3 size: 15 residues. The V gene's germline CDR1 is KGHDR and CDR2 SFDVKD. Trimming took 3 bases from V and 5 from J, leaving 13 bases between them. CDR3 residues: CATSDPAGQNNEQFF. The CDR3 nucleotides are TGTGCCACCAGTGATCCGGCGGGGCAAAACAATGAGCAGTTCTTC.

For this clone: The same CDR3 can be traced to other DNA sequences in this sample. CDR3 nucleotide sequence: TGCGCCAGCAGCTTGGCAGGGTCTAATGAAAAACTGTTTTTT. It is translated as CASSLAGSNEKLFF. The rearrangement uses TRBV5-1 and TRBJ1-4, with D possibly being TRBD1 (5 bases). Germline assignment: CDR1 SGHRS and CDR2 YFSETQ. The V gene lost 0 bases and the J gene lost 3 bases, with 6 bases spanning the gap. The CDR3 length is 14 residues.

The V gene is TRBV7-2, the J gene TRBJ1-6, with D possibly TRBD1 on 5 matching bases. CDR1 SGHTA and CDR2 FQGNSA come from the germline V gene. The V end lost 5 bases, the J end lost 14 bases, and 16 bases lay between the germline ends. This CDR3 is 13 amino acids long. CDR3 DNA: TGTGCCAGCAGCGTGGGACGGTCCGGCACCCTCCACTTT. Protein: CASSVGRSGTLHF. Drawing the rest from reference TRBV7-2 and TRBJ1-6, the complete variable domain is GAGVSQSPSNKVTEKGKDVELRCDPISGHTALYWYRQSLGQGLEFLIYFQGNSAPDKSGLPSDRFSAERTGGSVSTLTIQRTQQEDSAVYLCASSVGRSGTLHFGNGTRLTVT.

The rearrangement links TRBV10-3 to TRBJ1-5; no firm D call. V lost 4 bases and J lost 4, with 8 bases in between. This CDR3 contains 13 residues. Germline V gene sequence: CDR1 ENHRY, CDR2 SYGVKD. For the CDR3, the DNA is TGTGCCATCAGTGTCGGGAAAAATCAGCCCCAGCATTTT. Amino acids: CAISVGKNQPQHF.

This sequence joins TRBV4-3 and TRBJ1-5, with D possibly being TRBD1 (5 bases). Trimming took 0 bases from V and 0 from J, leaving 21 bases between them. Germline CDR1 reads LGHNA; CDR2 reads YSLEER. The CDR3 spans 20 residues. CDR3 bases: TGCGCCAGCAGCCAAGATATATTCGGGGCAGGGTTATATAGCAATCAGCCCCAGCATTTT. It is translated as CASSQDIFGAGLYSNQPQHF.

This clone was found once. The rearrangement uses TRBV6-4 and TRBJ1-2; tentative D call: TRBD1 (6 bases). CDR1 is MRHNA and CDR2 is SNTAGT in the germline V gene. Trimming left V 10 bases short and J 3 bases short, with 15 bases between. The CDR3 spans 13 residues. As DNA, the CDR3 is TGTGCCACCCCTTGGGGGCCCCACTATGGCTACACCTTC. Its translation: CATPWGPHYGYTF.

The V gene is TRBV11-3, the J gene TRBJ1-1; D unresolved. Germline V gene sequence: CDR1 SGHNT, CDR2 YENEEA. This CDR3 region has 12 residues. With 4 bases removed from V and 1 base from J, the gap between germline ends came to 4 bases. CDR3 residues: CASSSKNTEAFF. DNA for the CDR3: TGTGCCAGCAGCTCCAAGAACACTGAAGCTTTCTTT.

This CDR3 is CAINLGQGSDEQFF. The CDR3 DNA sequence: TGTGCCATCAATCTGGGACAGGGGTCGGATGAGCAGTTCTTC. The chain employs TRBV10-3 and TRBJ2-1, with 10 positions matching TRBD1. The germline V gene encodes CDR1 ENHRY and CDR2 SYGVKD. Losses at the gene ends were 7 bases for V and 8 bases for J; bases not matched to a gene: 8. The CDR3 totals 14 residues.